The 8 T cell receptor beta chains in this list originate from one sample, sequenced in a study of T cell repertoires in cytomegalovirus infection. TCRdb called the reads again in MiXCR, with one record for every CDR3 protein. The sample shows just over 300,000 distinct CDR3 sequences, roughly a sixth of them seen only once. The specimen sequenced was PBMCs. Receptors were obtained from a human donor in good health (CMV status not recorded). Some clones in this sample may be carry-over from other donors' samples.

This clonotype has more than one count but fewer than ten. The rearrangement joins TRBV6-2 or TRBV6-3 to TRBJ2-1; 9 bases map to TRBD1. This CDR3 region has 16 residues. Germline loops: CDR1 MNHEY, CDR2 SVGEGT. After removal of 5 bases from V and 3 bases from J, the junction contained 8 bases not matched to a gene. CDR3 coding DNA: TGTGCCAGCAGTGGCTCCGGGACAGGGATCTACAATGAGCAGTTCTTC. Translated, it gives CASSGSGTGIYNEQFF.

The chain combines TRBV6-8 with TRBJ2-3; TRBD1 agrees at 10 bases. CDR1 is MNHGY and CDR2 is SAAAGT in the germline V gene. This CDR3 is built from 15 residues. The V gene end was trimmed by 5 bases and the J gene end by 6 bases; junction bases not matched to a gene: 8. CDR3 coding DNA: TGTGCCAGCAGTGTCGGACAGGGGGGCGCGGATACGCAGTATTTT. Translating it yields CASSVGQGGADTQYF.

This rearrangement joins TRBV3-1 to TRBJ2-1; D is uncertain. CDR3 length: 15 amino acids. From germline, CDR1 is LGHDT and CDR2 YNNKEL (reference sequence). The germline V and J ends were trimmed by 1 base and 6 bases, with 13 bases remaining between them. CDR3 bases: TGTGCCAGCAGCCAAGGGCCTTCCTCAACCAATGAGCAGTTCTTC. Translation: CASSQGPSSTNEQFF.

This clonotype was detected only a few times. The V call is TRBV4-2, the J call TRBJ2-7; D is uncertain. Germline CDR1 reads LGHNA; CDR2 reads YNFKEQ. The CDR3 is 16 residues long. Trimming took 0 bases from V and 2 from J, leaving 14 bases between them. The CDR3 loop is CASSQDQSAIPYEQYF. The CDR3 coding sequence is TGTGCCAGCAGCCAAGATCAGAGCGCCATCCCCTACGAGCAGTACTTC.

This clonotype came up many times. CDR3 amino acids: CASSLLPWDTSTDTQYF. The DNA for the CDR3 is TGTGCCAGCAGCTTATTACCGTGGGACACCAGCACAGATACGCAGTATTTT. V is TRBV7-9 and J is TRBJ2-3, with D perhaps matching TRBD1 (6 bases). The CDR3 is 17 residues long. The germline V gene has CDR1 SEHNR and CDR2 FQNEAQ (reference sequence). V lost 2 bases and J lost 0, with 15 bases in between. The variable domain in full, completed from reference TRBV7-9 and TRBJ2-3, reads DTGVSQNPRHKITKRGQNVTFRCDPISEHNRLYWYRQTLGQGPEFLTYFQNEAQLEKSRLLSDRFSAERPKGSFSTLEIQRTEQGDSAMYLCASSLLPWDTSTDTQYFGPGTRLTVL.

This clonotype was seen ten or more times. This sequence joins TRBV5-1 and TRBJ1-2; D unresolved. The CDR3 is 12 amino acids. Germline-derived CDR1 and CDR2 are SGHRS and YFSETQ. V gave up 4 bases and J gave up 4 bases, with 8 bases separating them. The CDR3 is CASSADVYGYTF. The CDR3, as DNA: TGCGCCAGCAGCGCGGACGTCTATGGCTACACCTTC.

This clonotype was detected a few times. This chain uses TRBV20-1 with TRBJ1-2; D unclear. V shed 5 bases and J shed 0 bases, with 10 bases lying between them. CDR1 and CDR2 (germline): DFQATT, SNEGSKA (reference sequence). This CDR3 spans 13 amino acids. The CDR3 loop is CSAPEGTNYGYTF. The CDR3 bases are TGCAGTGCTCCAGAGGGCACTAACTATGGCTACACCTTC.

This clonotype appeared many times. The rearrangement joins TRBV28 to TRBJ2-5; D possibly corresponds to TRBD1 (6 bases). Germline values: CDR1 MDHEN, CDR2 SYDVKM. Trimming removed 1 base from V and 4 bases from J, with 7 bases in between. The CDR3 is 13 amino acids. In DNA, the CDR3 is TGTGCCAGCAGTTTATTAGGGGGAGAGACCCAGTACTTC. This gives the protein CASSLLGGETQYF.